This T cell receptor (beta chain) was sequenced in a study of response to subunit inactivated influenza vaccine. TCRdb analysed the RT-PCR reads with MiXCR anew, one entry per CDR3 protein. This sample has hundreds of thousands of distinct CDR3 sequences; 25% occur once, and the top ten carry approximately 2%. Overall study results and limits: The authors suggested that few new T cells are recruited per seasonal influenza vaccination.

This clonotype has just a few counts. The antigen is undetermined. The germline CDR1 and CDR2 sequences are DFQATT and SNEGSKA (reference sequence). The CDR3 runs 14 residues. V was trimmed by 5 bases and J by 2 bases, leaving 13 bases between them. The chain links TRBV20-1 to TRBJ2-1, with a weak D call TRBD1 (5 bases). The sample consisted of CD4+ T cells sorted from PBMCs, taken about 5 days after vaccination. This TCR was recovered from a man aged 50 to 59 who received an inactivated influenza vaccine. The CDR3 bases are TGCAGTGCTCTCGACAGTGATACCTACAATGAGCAGTTCTTC. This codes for CSALDSDTYNEQFF.